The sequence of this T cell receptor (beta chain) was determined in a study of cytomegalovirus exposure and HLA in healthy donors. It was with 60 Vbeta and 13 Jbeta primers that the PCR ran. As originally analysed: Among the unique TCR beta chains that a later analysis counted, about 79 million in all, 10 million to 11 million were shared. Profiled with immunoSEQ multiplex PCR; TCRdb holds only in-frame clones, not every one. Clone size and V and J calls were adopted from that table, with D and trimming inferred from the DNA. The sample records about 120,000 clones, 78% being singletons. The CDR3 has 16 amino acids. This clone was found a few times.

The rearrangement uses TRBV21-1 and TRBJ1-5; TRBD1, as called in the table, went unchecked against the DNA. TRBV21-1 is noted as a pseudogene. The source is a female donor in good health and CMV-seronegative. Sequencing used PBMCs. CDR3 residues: CAGLGARQGDNQPQHF. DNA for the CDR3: TGTGCCGGCTTGGGGGCAAGGCAGGGAGACAATCAGCCCCAGCATTTT.